The entry below gives a single T cell receptor (beta chain) sequence along with its context. The antigen is undetermined. PCR involved 60 Vbeta and 13 Jbeta primers. Some clones are missing from TCRdb's copy, which holds only in-frame ones; the method was immunoSEQ multiplex PCR. Among some 170,000 clones listed, roughly 80% were seen once. The sample comes from a study of cytomegalovirus exposure and HLA in healthy donors. Study-level findings and limits: In a later analysis, productive TCRs from donors in an Asian-associated ancestry cluster reportedly carried fewer N-insertions than the cohort mean. Apart from CMV serostatus, no immune exposure information was available. With DRB1 most and HLA-C fewest, TCR association rates differed between HLA loci in a later analysis.

Between the trimmed V and J ends, which lost 1 base and 0 bases, there was a span of 7 bases. Germline V lookup: CDR1 ENHRY, CDR2 SYGVKD. CDR3 length: 14 amino acids. This TCR derives from a female donor in good health and CMV-seronegative. This chain joins TRBV10-3 and TRBJ2-7; weak D call: TRBD2 (6 bases). Sequencing was carried out using PBMCs. CDR3 DNA: TGTGCCATCAGTGAGTTGGGGGGCTCCTACGAGCAGTACTTC. It translates to CAISELGGSYEQYF.